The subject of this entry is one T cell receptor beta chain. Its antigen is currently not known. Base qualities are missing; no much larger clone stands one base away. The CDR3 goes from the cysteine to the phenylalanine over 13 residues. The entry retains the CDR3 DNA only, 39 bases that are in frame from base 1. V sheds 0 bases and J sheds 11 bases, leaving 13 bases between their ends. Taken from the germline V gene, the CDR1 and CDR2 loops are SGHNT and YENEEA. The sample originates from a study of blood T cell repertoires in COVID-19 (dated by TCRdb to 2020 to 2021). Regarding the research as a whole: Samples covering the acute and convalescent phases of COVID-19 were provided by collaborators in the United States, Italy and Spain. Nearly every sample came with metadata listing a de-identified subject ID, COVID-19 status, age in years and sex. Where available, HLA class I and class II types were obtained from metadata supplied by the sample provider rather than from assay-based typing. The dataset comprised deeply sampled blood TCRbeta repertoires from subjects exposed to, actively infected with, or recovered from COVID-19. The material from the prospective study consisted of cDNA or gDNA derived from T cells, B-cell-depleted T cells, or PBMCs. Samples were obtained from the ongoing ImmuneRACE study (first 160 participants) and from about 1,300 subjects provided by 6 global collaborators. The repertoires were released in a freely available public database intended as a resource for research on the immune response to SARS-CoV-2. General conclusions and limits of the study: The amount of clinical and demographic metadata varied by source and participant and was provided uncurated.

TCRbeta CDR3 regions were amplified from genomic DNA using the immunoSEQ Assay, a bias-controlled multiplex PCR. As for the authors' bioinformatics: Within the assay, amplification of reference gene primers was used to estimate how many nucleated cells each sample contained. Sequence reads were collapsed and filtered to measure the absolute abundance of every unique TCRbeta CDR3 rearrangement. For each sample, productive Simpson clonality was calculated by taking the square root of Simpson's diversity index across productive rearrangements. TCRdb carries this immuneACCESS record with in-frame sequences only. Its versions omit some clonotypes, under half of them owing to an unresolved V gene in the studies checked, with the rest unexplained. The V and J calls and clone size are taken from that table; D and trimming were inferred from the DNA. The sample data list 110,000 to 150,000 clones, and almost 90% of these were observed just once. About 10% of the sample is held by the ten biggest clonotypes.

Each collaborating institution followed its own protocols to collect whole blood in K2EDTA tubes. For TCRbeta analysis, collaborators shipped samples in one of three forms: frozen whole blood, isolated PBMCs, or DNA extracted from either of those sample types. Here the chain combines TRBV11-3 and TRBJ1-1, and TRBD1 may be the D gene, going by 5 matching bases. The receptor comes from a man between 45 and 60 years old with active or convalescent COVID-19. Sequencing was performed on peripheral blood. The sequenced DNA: TGTGCCAGCAGCTTAGAGCCCGGGGGGGAGGCTTTCTTT. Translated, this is CASSLEPGGEAFF.